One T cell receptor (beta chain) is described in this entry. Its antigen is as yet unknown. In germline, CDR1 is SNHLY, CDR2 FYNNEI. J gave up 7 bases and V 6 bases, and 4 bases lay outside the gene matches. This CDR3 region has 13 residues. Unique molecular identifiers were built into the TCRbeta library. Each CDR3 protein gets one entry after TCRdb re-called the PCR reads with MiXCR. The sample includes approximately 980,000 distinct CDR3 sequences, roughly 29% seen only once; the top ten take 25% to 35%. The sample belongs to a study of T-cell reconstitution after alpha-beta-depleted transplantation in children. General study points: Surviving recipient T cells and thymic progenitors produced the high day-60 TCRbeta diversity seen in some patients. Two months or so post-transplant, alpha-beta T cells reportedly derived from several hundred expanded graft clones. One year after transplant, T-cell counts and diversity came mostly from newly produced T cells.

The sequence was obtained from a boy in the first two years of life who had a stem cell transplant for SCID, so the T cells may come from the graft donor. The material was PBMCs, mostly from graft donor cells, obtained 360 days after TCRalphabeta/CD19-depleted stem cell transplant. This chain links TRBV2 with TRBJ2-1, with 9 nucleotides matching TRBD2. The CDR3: CASRESGGNEQFF. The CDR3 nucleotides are TGTGCCAGCAGAGAGAGCGGGGGGAATGAGCAGTTCTTC. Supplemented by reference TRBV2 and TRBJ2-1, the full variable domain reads EPEVTQTPSHQVTQMGQEVILRCVPISNHLYFYWYRQILGQKVEFLVSFYNNEISEKSEIFDDQFSVERPDGSNFTLKIRSTKLEDSAMYFCASRESGGNEQFFGPGTRLTVL.